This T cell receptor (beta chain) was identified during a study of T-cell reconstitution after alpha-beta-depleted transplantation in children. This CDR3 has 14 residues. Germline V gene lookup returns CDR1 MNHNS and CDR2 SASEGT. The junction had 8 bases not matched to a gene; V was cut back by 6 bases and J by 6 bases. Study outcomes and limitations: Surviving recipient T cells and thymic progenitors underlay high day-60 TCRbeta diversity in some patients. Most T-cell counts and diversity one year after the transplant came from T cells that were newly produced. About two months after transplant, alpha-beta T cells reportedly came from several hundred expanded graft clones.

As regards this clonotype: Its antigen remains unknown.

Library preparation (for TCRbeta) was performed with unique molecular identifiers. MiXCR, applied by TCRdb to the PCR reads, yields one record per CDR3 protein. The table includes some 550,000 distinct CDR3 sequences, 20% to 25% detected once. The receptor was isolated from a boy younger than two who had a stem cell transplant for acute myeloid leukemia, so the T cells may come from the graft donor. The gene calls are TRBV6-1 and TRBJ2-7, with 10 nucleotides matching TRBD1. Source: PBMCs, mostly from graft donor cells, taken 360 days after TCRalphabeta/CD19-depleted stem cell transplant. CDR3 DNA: TGTGCCAGCAGCTCCCGGGACAGGGGCGGCGAGCAGTACTTC. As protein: CASSSRDRGGEQYF.